This paragraph reports one T cell receptor beta chain. Its antigen is still unknown. TCRdb reanalysed the reads using MiXCR and keeps one entry per CDR3 protein. The table records about 920,000 distinct CDR3 sequences, roughly 30% of them present only once. This CDR3 is built from 14 residues. CDR1 is MNHNS, CDR2 SASEGT, per germline. The V and J ends lost 2 bases and 3 bases respectively, with 8 bases between them. The data are from a study of T cell repertoires in cytomegalovirus infection. Background on the study: Recently described HLA-C-restricted plus well-studied HLA-B-restricted CMV epitopes were used. Indicated by public TCR beta signatures were CMV infection and matching HLA type.

The chain carries TRBV6-1 and TRBJ1-5; D call uncertain. This clonotype was sampled from a human donor in good health (CMV status not recorded). Some clones in this sample may be carry-over from other donors' samples. Specimen: cultured CD8+ T cells from PBMCs, collected from culture after CMV antigen stimulation. The CDR3, as DNA: TGTGCCAGCAGTGAACGGATTTACAATCAGCCCCAGCATTTT. It codes for CASSERIYNQPQHF.